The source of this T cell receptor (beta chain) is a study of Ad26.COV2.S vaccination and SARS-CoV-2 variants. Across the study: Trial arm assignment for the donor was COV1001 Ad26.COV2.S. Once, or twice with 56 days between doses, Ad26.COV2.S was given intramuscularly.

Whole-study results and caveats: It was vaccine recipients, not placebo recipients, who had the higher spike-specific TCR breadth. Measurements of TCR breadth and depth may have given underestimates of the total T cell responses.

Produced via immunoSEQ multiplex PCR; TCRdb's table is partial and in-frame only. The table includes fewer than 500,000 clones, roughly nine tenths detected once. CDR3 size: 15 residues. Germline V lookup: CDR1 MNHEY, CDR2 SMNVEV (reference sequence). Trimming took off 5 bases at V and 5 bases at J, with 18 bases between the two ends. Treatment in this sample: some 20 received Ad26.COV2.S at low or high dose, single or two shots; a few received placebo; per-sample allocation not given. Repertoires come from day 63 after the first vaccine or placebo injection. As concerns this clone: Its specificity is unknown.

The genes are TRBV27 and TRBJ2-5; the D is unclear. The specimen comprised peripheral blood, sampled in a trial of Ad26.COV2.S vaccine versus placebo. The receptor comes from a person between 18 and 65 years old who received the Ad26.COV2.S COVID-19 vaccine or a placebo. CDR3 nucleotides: TGTGCCAGCAGTCCCCACCCGACACAACCGGAGACCCAGTACTTC. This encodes CASSPHPTQPETQYF.